Listed here are 24 T cell receptor beta chains from one sample, sequenced in a study of T cell repertoires in cytomegalovirus infection. TCRdb recomputed calls from the reads with MiXCR, one row per CDR3 protein. In the table there are fewer than 900,000 distinct CDR3 sequences, under 35% of which are singletons. These receptors have no identified antigens. Sequences were derived from cultured CD8+ T cells from PBMCs, sampled from culture after CMV antigen stimulation. Receptors originate from a human donor in good health (CMV status not recorded). Some clones in this sample may be carry-over from other donors' samples.

This clonotype was counted at least ten times. The chain uses TRBV7-9 and TRBJ2-7; 7 bases fit TRBD2. This CDR3 comprises 12 residues. Germline V CDR1 and CDR2: SEHNR, FQNEAQ (reference sequence). Trimming at V came to 1 base and at J to 6 bases, leaving 0 bases not matched to a gene. CDR3 sequence: CASSLGGGEQYF. The DNA for the CDR3 is TGTGCCAGCAGCTTAGGGGGGGGCGAGCAGTACTTC.

This clonotype appeared a few times. The chain couples TRBV6-5 to TRBJ1-2, with a possible D match to TRBD1 (5 bases). The length of the CDR3 is 16 residues. V lost 0 bases, J lost 5 bases, and 16 bases lay in between. The germline V gene encodes CDR1 MNHEY and CDR2 SVGAGI. The CDR3 loop reads CASSYSYRRVDYGYTF. In DNA, the CDR3 is TGTGCCAGCAGTTACTCTTATCGCAGGGTCGATTATGGCTACACCTTC.

This chain connects TRBV20-1 to TRBJ2-1, with a weak D call TRBD1 (5 bases). CDR1 DFQATT and CDR2 SNEGSKA come from the germline V gene (reference sequence). This CDR3 is built from 11 residues. V lost 7 bases and J 6 bases, leaving 10 bases between the germline ends. The CDR3 coding sequence is TGCAGTGAGACAGACGGCAATGAGCAGTTCTTC. This encodes CSETDGNEQFF.

The chain has TRBV6-2 or TRBV6-3 and TRBJ2-7, with TRBD1 matching 11 bases. The germline gives CDR1 MNHEY, CDR2 SVGEGT. V lost 0 bases, J lost 2 bases, and 3 bases stayed unmatched. The CDR3 runs to 16 residues. The CDR3 reads CASSYSRDRGAYEQYV. DNA of the CDR3: TGTGCCAGCAGTTACTCCCGGGACAGGGGGGCCTACGAGCAGTACGTC.

The chain joins TRBV15 to TRBJ1-5, with D possibly being TRBD1 (6 bases). V was cut by 3 bases and J by 2 bases, with 11 bases left in between. Germline values: CDR1 LNHNV, CDR2 YYDKDF (reference sequence). This CDR3 spans 15 amino acids. The CDR3 reads CATSSRRGGNQPQHF. As DNA, the CDR3 is TGTGCCACCAGCAGCCGGAGGGGGGGCAATCAGCCCCAGCATTTT.

This clonotype was detected only a few times. The chain links TRBV11-3 to TRBJ2-1; D could derive from TRBD1 or TRBD2 (5 bases each). CDR3 length: 13 residues. Trimming cost V 3 bases and J 9 bases, with 12 bases left between them. Germline V gene data show CDR1 as SGHNT and CDR2 as YENEEA. CDR3 region: CASSLPGGGEQFF. The CDR3 DNA reads as TGTGCCAGCAGCTTGCCGGGTGGGGGTGAGCAGTTCTTC.

A word on this clonotype: A read error may produce the germline difference seen at one junction end. This rearrangement joins TRBV13 to TRBJ1-2; the match to TRBD1 covers 11 bases. The germline V gene encodes CDR1 PRHDT and CDR2 FYEKMQ (reference sequence). The CDR3 is 16 residues long. CDR3 residues: CASSLGTGGVHDGYTF. In DNA form, the CDR3 reads TGTGCCAGCAGCCTAGGGACAGGGGGGGTTCATGATGGCTACACCTTC.

This clonotype was counted ten times or more. The CDR3 sequence is CASSLAPGNEQFF. CDR3 nucleotides: TGTGCCAGCAGCTTAGCGCCCGGGAATGAGCAGTTCTTC. The chain uses TRBV7-6 and TRBJ2-1; D gene unclear. CDR3 size: 13 residues. The germline V gene has CDR1 SGHVS and CDR2 FNYEAQ. Between the trimmed V and J ends, which lost 0 bases and 7 bases, there was a span of 7 bases.

The CDR3 loop reads CATSDSTAITGYTF. DNA for the CDR3: TGTGCCACCAGTGACTCCACCGCAATAACGGGCTACACCTTC. The rearrangement links TRBV24-1 to TRBJ1-2, with D hard to call. The CDR3 is 14 residues long. The V end was cut by 4 bases, the J end by 8 bases, with 16 bases between. The germline gives CDR1 KGHDR, CDR2 SFDVKD.

This chain connects TRBV2 to TRBJ2-7; no clear D gene. Germline V gene lookup returns CDR1 SNHLY and CDR2 FYNNEI. V shed 2 bases and J shed 5 bases, with 10 bases lying between them. The CDR3 has 13 residues. The CDR3 sequence: CASSENPRHEQYF. The DNA for the CDR3 is TGTGCCAGCAGTGAAAACCCGAGGCACGAGCAGTACTTC.

The gene calls are TRBV28 and TRBJ2-1; D not certain. Germline CDR1 is MDHEN and CDR2 is SYDVKM. V was clipped by 7 bases and J by 4 bases, with 20 bases between them. The CDR3 is 16 residues long. The CDR3 region has the DNA TGTGCCAGCAACGCTGTCAGGCGCGACCGATACAATGAGCAGTTCTTC. This sequence encodes CASNAVRRDRYNEQFF.

Notes on this clonotype: This could be a read error, since a much larger clone is one nucleotide away. The genes are TRBV7-2 and TRBJ2-7; D is perhaps TRBD2 (6 bases). Germline V gives CDR1 SGHTA, CDR2 FQGNSA. CDR3 length: 18 residues. Between the trimmed V and J ends, which lost 4 bases and 0 bases, there was a span of 22 bases. The CDR3 DNA follows: TGTGCCAGCAGCTATAGACCGGGACCCCTCGGGAGCTCCTACGAGCAGTACTTC. This translates into CASSYRPGPLGSSYEQYF.

This clonotype occurred a few times. The rearrangement links TRBV4-1 to TRBJ1-2; D ambiguous. V was shortened by 0 bases and J by 5 bases, with 13 bases between the two germline ends. In germline, CDR1 is MGHRA, CDR2 YSYEKL. The CDR3 sequence is 15 residues long. CDR3 in amino acids: CASSQERNTGYGYTF. In DNA, the CDR3 is TGCGCCAGCAGCCAAGAAAGGAATACGGGGTATGGCTACACCTTC.

The table lists this clonotype with many counts. The CDR3 sequence: CASSPGQRYQETQYF. As DNA, the CDR3 is TGTGCCAGCAGTCCGGGACAGAGGTACCAAGAGACCCAGTACTTC. The chain employs TRBV12-3 or TRBV12-4 and TRBJ2-5; 7 nucleotides match TRBD1. This CDR3 is built from 15 residues. Trimming cost V 5 bases and J 0 bases; bases outside gene matches: 6.

This clonotype has at least ten counts. The chain combines TRBV9 with TRBJ2-1; 10 bases map to TRBD2. The V segment lost 4 bases and the J segment 9 bases; nucleotides outside the gene matches: 22. The CDR3 is 19 amino acids. CDR1 is SGDLS, CDR2 YYNGEE, per germline. CDR3 in DNA: TGTGCCAGCAGCTCCCCCAGGCTAGCGGGGGCGACAGGTGGGGGTGAGCAGTTCTTC. Encoded protein: CASSSPRLAGATGGGEQFF.

This chain links TRBV4-1 with TRBJ2-2; D possibly corresponds to TRBD1 (5 bases). Trimming left V 1 base short and J 3 bases short, with 6 bases between. Germline V gives CDR1 MGHRA, CDR2 YSYEKL. The CDR3 sequence is 14 residues long. The CDR3 DNA is TGCGCCAGCAGCCAAGGGACACACACCGGGGAGCTGTTTTTT. This translates into CASSQGTHTGELFF.

This clonotype was detected a few times. The genes are TRBV5-4 and TRBJ1-2; TRBD1 might be the D (6 bases). Trimming shortened V by 0 bases and J by 4 bases, and 10 bases separated the two germline ends. Looked up from germline, CDR1 is SGHNT and CDR2 is YYREEE (reference sequence). The CDR3 consists of 14 residues. The CDR3 sequence: CASSLGDITYGYTF. CDR3 in DNA: TGTGCCAGCAGCTTGGGGGACATCACCTATGGCTACACCTTC.

This clonotype has only a few counts. This chain joins TRBV9 and TRBJ2-1; TRBD1 matches 10 bases. The germline V gene encodes CDR1 SGDLS and CDR2 YYNGEE. The CDR3 length is 15 residues. The trim removed 5 bases at V and 6 bases at J, leaving 8 bases unmatched. CDR3 DNA: TGTGCCAGCAGGGACGGACAGGGGGGCTCCAATGAGCAGTTCTTC. It specifies CASRDGQGGSNEQFF.

This chain joins TRBV4-1 and TRBJ2-2; D unresolved. V lost 1 base to trimming and J lost 4 bases, with 13 bases between them. Germline CDR1 is MGHRA and CDR2 is YSYEKL. The CDR3 has 16 amino acids. Here the CDR3 reads CASSQGASSGTGELFF. The CDR3 DNA is TGCGCCAGCAGCCAAGGGGCCAGCTCAGGCACCGGGGAGCTGTTTTTT.

This clonotype was observed a handful of times. The chain uses TRBV7-9 and TRBJ1-2; TRBD1 might be the D (6 bases). Trimming removed 2 bases at V and 2 bases at J, with 12 bases between. In germline, CDR1 is SEHNR, CDR2 FQNEAQ (reference sequence). The CDR3 has 15 amino acids. The CDR3 DNA reads TGTGCCAGCAGCTTATCGGGGGCAGAAAACTATGGCTACACCTTC. Protein product: CASSLSGAENYGYTF.

The chain is built from TRBV6-2 or TRBV6-3 and TRBJ1-2; D remains ambiguous. V dropped 2 bases and J dropped 2 bases, with 3 bases sitting between them. The CDR3 is made up of 12 amino acids. Germline V gene data show CDR1 as MNHEY and CDR2 as SVGEGT. CDR3 nucleotide sequence: TGTGCCAGCAGTTACGGAAACTATGGCTACACCTTC. It specifies CASSYGNYGYTF.

This clonotype was counted between two and nine times. This chain connects TRBV6-1 to TRBJ2-7; 8 bases are a match to TRBD1. V gave up 6 bases and J gave up 6 bases; unmatched junction bases: 1. Germline V gene data show CDR1 as MNHNS and CDR2 as SASEGT. The length of the CDR3 is 11 residues. CDR3 bases: TGTGCCAGCAGCCAGGGGGCCGAGCAGTACGTC. Translating gives CASSQGAEQYV.

This clonotype has just one count. The junction differs from germline at one of its ends, possibly a read error. This chain uses TRBV7-3 with TRBJ2-1, with D tentatively TRBD1 (6 bases). This CDR3 comprises 16 residues. CDR1 is SGHTA, CDR2 FQGTGA, per germline. CDR3 amino acids: CASSLYADRTYDEQFF. Written as DNA, the CDR3 is TGTGCCAGCAGCTTGTACGCGGACAGAACCTACGATGAGCAGTTCTTC.

The V gene is TRBV6-6, the J gene TRBJ2-7; 11 bases line up with TRBD2. Per the germline V gene, CDR1 is MNHNY and CDR2 is SVGAGI (reference sequence). The CDR3 runs to 17 residues. V shed 5 bases, J shed 0 bases, and the junction held 9 bases outside the gene matches. DNA of the CDR3: TGTGCCAGCAGTCTCGGACTAGCGGGCCCGCTCTCCTACGAGCAGTACGTC. As protein: CASSLGLAGPLSYEQYV.